This T cell receptor (beta chain) was sequenced in a study of OX40 agonist ivuxolimab in advanced cancers. Study context: Ivuxolimab doses were 0.01, 0.1, 0.3, 1.5, 3 or 10 mg/kg every 2 weeks. Study-wide results and caveats: Average numbers of expanded clones were greater in CD8+ T cells than in CD4+.

V dropped 6 bases and J dropped 2; count of bases not matched to a gene: 6. The CDR3 is 13 amino acids. Germline V CDR1 and CDR2: GTSNPN, SVGIG (reference sequence). Blood specimens came from baseline, cycle 4 day 1, and cycle 7 day 1. In the case of this clone: Its antigen remains unidentified.

Here immunoSEQ multiplex PCR was the method, and the copy in TCRdb shows in-frame clones only, minus some. The data show roughly 70,000 clones, with 70% to 90% seen just once and 2% to 2.5% held by the top ten. The TCR comes from an adult with an advanced solid tumor such as melanoma, head and neck, liver or kidney cancer. The specimen was CD4+ or CD8+ T cells sorted from blood, collected in a trial of the OX40 agonist ivuxolimab. The chain has TRBV30 and TRBJ1-1; TRBD1 aligns across 7 bases. The CDR3 loop reads CACPTGVNTEAFF. CDR3 coding DNA: TGTGCCTGCCCTACAGGGGTTAACACTGAAGCTTTCTTT.